This T cell receptor (beta chain) came from a study of shared clonotypes between healthy human individuals. TCRdb's copy holds only in-frame clones and misses some; the assay was immunoSEQ multiplex PCR. Of roughly 2,500,000 clones listed, roughly 93% were seen once; the top ten hold approximately 0.36%. The CDR3 has 11 amino acids. Germline CDR1 reads LGHNT; CDR2 reads FRNRAP. With 5 bases removed from V and 7 bases from J, the gap between germline ends came to 9 bases. The sequenced sample was naive CD4+ T cells from PBMCs. As to subset: CD45RA+ positively selected. This chain uses TRBV12-5 with TRBJ2-7; D gene uncertain. This TCR derives from a man aged 18 to 29 in good health. Some clones in this sample may be carry-over from other donors' samples. The CDR3 sequence: CASGLGREQYF. Here the CDR3 DNA reads TGTGCTAGTGGTCTCGGTAGGGAGCAGTACTTC.